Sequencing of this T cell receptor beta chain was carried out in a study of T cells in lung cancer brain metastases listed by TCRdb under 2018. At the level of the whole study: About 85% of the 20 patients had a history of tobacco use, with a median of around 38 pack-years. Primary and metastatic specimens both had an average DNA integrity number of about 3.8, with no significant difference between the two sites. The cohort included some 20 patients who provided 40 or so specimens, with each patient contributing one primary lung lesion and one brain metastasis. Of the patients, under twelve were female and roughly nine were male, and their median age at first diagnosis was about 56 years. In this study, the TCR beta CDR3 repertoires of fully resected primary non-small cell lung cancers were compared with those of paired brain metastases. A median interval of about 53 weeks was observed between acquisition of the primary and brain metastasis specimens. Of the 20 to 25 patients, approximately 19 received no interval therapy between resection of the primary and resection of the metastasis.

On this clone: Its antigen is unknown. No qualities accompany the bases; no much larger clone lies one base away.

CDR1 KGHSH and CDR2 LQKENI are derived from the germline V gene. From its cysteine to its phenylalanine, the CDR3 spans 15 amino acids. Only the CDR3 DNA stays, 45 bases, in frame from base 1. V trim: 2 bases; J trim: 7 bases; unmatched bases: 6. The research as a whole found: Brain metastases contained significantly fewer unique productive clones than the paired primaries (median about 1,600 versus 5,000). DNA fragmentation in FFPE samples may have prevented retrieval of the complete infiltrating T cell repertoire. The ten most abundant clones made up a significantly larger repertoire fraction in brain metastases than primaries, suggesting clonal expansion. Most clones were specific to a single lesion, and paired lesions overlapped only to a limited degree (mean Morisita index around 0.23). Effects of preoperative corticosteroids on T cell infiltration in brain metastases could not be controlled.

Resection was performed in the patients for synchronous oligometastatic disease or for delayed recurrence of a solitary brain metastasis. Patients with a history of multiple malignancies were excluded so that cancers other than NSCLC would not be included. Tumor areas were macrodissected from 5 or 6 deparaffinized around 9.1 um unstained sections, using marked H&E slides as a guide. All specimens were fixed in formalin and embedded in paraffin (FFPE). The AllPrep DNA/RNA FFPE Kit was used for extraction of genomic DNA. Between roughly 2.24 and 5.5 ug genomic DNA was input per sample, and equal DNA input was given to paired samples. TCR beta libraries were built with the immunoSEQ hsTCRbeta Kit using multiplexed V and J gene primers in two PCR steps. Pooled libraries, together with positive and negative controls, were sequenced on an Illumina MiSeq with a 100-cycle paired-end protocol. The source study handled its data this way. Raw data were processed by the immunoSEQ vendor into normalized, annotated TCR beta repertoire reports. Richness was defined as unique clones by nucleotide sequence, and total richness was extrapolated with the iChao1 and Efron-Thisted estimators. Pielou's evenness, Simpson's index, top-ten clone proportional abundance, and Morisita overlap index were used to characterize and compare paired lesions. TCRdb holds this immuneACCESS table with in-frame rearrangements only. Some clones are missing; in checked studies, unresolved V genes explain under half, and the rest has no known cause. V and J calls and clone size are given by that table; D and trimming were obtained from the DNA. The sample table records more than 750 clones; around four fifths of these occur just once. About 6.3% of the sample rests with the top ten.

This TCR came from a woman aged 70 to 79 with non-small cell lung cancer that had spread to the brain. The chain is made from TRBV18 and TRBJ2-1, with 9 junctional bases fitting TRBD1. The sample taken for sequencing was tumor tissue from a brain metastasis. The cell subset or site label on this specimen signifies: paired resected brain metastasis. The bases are TGTGCCAGCTCACCAGCCGGGACAGGGTATAATGAGCAGTTCTTC. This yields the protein CASSPAGTGYNEQFF.